The next 9 T cell receptor beta chains were all read from a single sample in a study of CD8 T cells in ankylosing spondylitis. A single record per CDR3 protein comes from TCRdb applying MiXCR to the 5' RACE reads. The data contain about 350,000 distinct CDR3 sequences, 20% to 25% of them singletons. Sequenced: blood, either unsorted or a sorted T cell fraction (not recorded which). The source of these receptors is a male donor with ankylosing spondylitis or in good health (not recorded which).

CDR3 DNA sequence: TGTGCCTGGAGGCCCGGGACAGCGGAGACCCAGTACTTC. Protein: CAWRPGTAETQYF. V is TRBV30 and J is TRBJ2-5; 7 bases map to TRBD1. Germline V gene sequence: CDR1 GTSNPN, CDR2 SVGIG (reference sequence). J lost 5 bases, V lost 3 bases, and 6 bases had no gene match. There are 13 residues in the CDR3.

The chain joins TRBV4-1 to TRBJ2-1, with no clear D. This CDR3 contains 17 residues. V was shortened by 0 bases and J by 6 bases, with 18 bases between the two germline ends. The germline V gene encodes CDR1 MGHRA and CDR2 YSYEKL. This chain's CDR3 is CASSQDPAHYGLNEQFF. In DNA form, the CDR3 reads TGCGCCAGCAGCCAAGATCCGGCCCATTATGGCCTCAATGAGCAGTTCTTC.

A few counts support this clonotype. The V call is TRBV7-9, the J call TRBJ2-1, with D possibly TRBD2 on 5 matching bases. The length of the CDR3 is 15 residues. Trimming removed 0 bases from V and 1 base from J, with 7 bases in between. Per germline, CDR1 SEHNR and CDR2 FQNEAQ (reference sequence). The CDR3 DNA sequence: TGTGCCAGCAGCTTAGCCCGGGGTTCCTACAATGAGCAGTTCTTC. Encoded protein: CASSLARGSYNEQFF.

The J gene is TRBJ2-1, the V gene TRBV9; no firm D call. CDR3 length: 14 amino acids. V was trimmed by 3 bases and J by 7 bases, leaving 14 bases between them. Looked up from germline, CDR1 is SGDLS and CDR2 is YYNGEE. For the CDR3, the DNA is TGTGCCAGCAGCGGCGCGCGGTTCTTTAATGAGCAGTTCTTC. Amino acid sequence: CASSGARFFNEQFF.

This chain uses TRBV19 with TRBJ1-1; weak D call: TRBD1 (5 bases). CDR3 size: 14 residues. Germline CDR1 LNHDA, CDR2 SQIVND (reference sequence). Trimming left V 5 bases short and J 2 bases short, with 12 bases between. CDR3 residues: CASSVRQKNTEAFF. The CDR3 bases are TGTGCCAGTAGTGTTCGACAGAAAAACACTGAAGCTTTCTTT.

This clonotype was picked up a small number of times. The DNA for the CDR3 is TGTGCCAGCAGCGTAGGTGGACAGTTCCAGCCCCAGCATTTT. Translated, it gives CASSVGGQFQPQHF. The chain links TRBV9 to TRBJ1-5, with a possible D match to TRBD1 (6 bases). CDR1 and CDR2 (germline): SGDLS, YYNGEE. The CDR3 consists of 14 residues. V was pared by 0 bases and J by 7 bases, with 11 bases between.

This clonotype was seen only a few times. The chain has TRBV15 and TRBJ1-2; 7 bases are shared with TRBD1. V was pared by 1 base and J by 3 bases, with 5 bases of the junction left unmatched. Germline assignment: CDR1 LNHNV and CDR2 YYDKDF (reference sequence). The CDR3 sequence is 15 residues long. CDR3 nucleotide sequence: TGTGCCACCAGCAGAGTGCCACAGGGGTACTATGGCTACACCTTC. Translation gives CATSRVPQGYYGYTF.

V usage is TRBV7-8 and J usage is TRBJ1-5; no clear D. Germline CDR1 SGHVS, CDR2 FQNEAQ. The V end lost 2 bases, the J end lost 0 bases, and 11 bases lay between the germline ends. This CDR3 contains 16 residues. The CDR3 region has the DNA TGTGCCAGCAGCTTAAACTCTCCGGATAGCAATCAGCCCCAGCATTTT. This codes for CASSLNSPDSNQPQHF.

This clonotype was seen only a few times. V usage is TRBV4-1 and J usage is TRBJ2-3, with 8 bases fitting TRBD2. The CDR3 sequence is 13 residues long. CDR1 and CDR2 (germline): MGHRA, YSYEKL. V lost 7 bases to trimming and J lost 5 bases; unmatched junction nucleotides: 5. This chain's CDR3 is CASNPGGEDTQYF. DNA for the CDR3: TGCGCCAGCAACCCCGGGGGGGAAGATACGCAGTATTTT.